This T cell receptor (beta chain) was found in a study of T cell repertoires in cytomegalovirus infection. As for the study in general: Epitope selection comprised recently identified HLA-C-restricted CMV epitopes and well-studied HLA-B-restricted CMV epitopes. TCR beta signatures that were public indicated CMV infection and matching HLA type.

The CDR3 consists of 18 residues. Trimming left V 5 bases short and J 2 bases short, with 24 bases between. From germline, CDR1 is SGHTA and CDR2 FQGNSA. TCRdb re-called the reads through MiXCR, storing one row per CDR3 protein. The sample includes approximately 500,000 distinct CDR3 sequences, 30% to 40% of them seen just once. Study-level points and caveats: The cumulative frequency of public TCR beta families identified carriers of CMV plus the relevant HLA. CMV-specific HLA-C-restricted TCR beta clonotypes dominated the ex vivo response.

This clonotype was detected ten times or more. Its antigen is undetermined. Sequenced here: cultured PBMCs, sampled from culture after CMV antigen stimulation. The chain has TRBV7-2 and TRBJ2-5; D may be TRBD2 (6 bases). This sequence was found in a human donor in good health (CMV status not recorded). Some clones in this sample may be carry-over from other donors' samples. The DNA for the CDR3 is TGTGCCAGCAGCATAAAGGATAACCCGGGAGCTGGGCAAGAGACCCAGTACTTC. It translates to CASSIKDNPGAGQETQYF.